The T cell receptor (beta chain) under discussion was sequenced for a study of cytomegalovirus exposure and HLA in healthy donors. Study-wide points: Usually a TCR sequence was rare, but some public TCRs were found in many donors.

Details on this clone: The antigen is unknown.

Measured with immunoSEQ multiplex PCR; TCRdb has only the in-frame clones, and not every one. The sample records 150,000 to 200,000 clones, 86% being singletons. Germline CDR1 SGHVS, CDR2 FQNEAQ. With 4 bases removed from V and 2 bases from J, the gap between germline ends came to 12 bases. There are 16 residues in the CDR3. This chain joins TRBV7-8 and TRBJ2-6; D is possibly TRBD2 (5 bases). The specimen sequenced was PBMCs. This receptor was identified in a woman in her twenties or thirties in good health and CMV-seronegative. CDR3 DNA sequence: TGTGCCAGCAGCTGGGAGCATTCTCCTGGGGCCAACGTCCTGACTTTC. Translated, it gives CASSWEHSPGANVLTF.